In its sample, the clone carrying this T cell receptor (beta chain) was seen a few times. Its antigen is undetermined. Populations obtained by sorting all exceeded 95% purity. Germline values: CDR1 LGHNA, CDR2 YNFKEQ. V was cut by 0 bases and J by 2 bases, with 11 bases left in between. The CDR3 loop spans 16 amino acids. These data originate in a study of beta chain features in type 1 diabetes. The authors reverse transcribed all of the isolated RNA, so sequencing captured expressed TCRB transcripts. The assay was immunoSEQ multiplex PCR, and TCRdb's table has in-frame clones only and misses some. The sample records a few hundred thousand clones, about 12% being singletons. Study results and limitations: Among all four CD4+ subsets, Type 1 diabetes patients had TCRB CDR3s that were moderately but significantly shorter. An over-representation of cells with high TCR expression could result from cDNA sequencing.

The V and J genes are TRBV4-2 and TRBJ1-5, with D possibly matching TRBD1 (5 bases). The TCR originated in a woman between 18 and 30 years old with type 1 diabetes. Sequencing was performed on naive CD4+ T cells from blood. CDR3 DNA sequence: TGTGCCAGCAGCCAAGAGGGCAGGGCAGGCAATCAGCCCCAGCATTTT. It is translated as CASSQEGRAGNQPQHF.